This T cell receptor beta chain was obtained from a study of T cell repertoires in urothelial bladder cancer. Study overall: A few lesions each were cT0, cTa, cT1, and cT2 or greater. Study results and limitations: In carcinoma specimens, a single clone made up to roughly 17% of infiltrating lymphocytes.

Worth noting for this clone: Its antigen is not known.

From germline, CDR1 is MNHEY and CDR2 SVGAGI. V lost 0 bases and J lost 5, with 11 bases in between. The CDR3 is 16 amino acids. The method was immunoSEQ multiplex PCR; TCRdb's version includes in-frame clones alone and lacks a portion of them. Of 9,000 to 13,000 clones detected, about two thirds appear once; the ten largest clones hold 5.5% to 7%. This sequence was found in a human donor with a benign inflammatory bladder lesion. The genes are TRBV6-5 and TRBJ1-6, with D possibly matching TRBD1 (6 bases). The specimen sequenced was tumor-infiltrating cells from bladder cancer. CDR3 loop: CASSYSITGNNSPLHF. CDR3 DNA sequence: TGTGCCAGCAGTTACTCGATTACAGGGAATAATTCACCCCTCCACTTT.